Listed here are 5 T cell receptor beta chains from one sample, sequenced in a study of blood T cell repertoires in COVID-19. TCRdb keeps only in-frame clones here, not all; method: immunoSEQ multiplex PCR. Of over 150,000 clones in the sample, 65% to 90% were seen once. The sample consisted of peripheral blood. These receptors were collected from a human donor in a cohort sampled during active COVID-19.

This rearrangement joins TRBV7-9 to TRBJ2-2; TRBD1 is a possible D gene (5 bases). V dropped 1 base and J dropped 5 bases, with 17 bases sitting between them. The CDR3 is 17 amino acids. Germline values: CDR1 SEHNR, CDR2 FQNEAQ (reference sequence). In DNA form, the CDR3 reads TGTGCCAGCAGCTTAGGCTCTCAACAGGCTTTGACCGGGGAGCTGTTTTTT. Translation gives CASSLGSQQALTGELFF. Supplemented by reference TRBV7-9 and TRBJ2-2, the full variable domain reads DTGVSQNPRHKITKRGQNVTFRCDPISEHNRLYWYRQTLGQGPEFLTYFQNEAQLEKSRLLSDRFSAERPKGSFSTLEIQRTEQGDSAMYLCASSLGSQQALTGELFFGEGSRLTVL.

J is TRBJ2-3 and V is TRBV5-1, with 14 bases identical to TRBD2. In germline, CDR1 is SGHRS, CDR2 YFSETQ. CDR3 length: 16 residues. V gave up 4 bases and J gave up 5 bases; unmatched junction bases: 6. CDR3 protein: CASSPGTSGSIDTQYF. The CDR3 DNA sequence: TGCGCCAGCAGCCCCGGGACTAGCGGGAGTATAGATACGCAGTATTTT. The full variable domain, in which reference TRBV5-1 and TRBJ2-3 provide the parts outside the CDR3, is KAGVTQTPRYLIKTRGQQVTLSCSPISGHRSVSWYQQTPGQGLQFLFEYFSETQRNKGNFPGRFSGRQFSNSRSEMNVSTLELGDSALYLCASSPGTSGSIDTQYFGPGTRLTVL.

This chain links TRBV3-1 (or the pseudogene TRBV3-2) with TRBJ1-2, with D tentatively TRBD1 (6 bases). Trimming pared 1 base from V and 4 bases from J, leaving 10 bases between. The germline CDR1 and CDR2 sequences are LGHDT and YNNKEL (reference sequence). This CDR3 has 14 residues. CDR3 residues: CASSQGGGGYGYTF. The CDR3 region has the DNA TGTGCCAGCAGCCAAGGGGGAGGGGGCTATGGCTACACCTTC.

V gene TRBV27 combines with J gene TRBJ2-3, with 7 nucleotides matching TRBD1. Per germline, CDR1 MNHEY and CDR2 SMNVEV (reference sequence). The CDR3 consists of 16 residues. The J segment lost 1 base and the V segment lost 6 bases, leaving 10 bases of the junction unmatched. This chain's CDR3 is CASRTLRGHRTDTQYF. The CDR3 nucleotides are TGTGCCAGCAGGACCCTGAGGGGGCATCGCACAGATACGCAGTATTTT.

The chain employs TRBV7-9 and TRBJ2-7, with a possible D match to TRBD1 (6 bases). Germline V gene lookup returns CDR1 SEHNR and CDR2 FQNEAQ (reference sequence). Trimming removed 6 bases from V and 2 bases from J, with 14 bases in between. This CDR3 has 14 residues. The CDR3 coding sequence is TGTGCCAGCAGTAGTGGACAGCGCCCCTACGAGCAGTACTTC. Its protein is CASSSGQRPYEQYF.